These 17 T cell receptor beta chains were all obtained from the same sample, sequenced in a study of blood T cell repertoires in COVID-19. Libraries were prepared by immunoSEQ multiplex PCR; TCRdb keeps only in-frame clonotypes and omits some of them. The profile covers about 160,000 clones, with around 87% appearing a single time and approximately 10% taken by the ten largest. The sequencing sample was made of peripheral blood. These receptor sequences come from an older woman with COVID-19, enrolled during active disease.

The rearrangement joins TRBV11-2 to TRBJ1-1, with D tentatively TRBD1 (6 bases). Germline CDR1 SGHAT, CDR2 FQNNGV. The CDR3 loop spans 16 amino acids. V dropped 2 bases and J dropped 5 bases, with 18 bases sitting between them. CDR3 residues: CASSLMRGIMRTEAFF. The CDR3 DNA follows: TGTGCCAGCAGCTTAATGAGGGGGATAATGAGGACTGAAGCTTTCTTT.

The chain links TRBV2 to TRBJ1-4; a possible D gene is TRBD1 (5 bases). CDR3 length: 13 residues. Germline CDR1 reads SNHLY; CDR2 reads FYNNEI. CDR3 protein: CASLRGTNEKLFF. CDR3 DNA sequence: TGTGCTAGCCTCCGGGGGACTAATGAAAAACTGTTTTTT.

The rearrangement links TRBV5-1 to TRBJ2-4, with TRBD2 identical over 7 bases. Losses at the gene ends were 0 bases for V and 5 bases for J; bases not matched to a gene: 11. The CDR3 is 17 amino acids. CDR1 and CDR2 from the germline V gene are SGHRS and YFSETQ. The CDR3 spells CASSLAGPAGLENIQYF. Written as DNA, the CDR3 is TGCGCCAGCAGCTTGGCGGGGCCAGCGGGGCTGGAAAACATTCAGTACTTC.

V usage is TRBV2 and J usage is TRBJ1-6; the match to TRBD1 covers 7 bases. V lost 8 bases and J lost 7; bases outside the gene matches: 14. This CDR3 has 16 amino acids. Per the germline V gene, CDR1 is SNHLY and CDR2 is FYNNEI. Written as DNA, the CDR3 is TGTGCCAGCCATAGAGAAAGGGGACAGCCAAATTCACCCCTCCACTTT. The encoded protein is CASHRERGQPNSPLHF.

The chain uses TRBV7-3 and TRBJ2-4; 11 positions agree with TRBD2. Germline trimming cut 5 bases from V and 5 bases from J; bases unmatched to any gene: 2. Germline V gives CDR1 SGHTA, CDR2 FQGTGA. The CDR3 runs 14 residues. CDR3 in DNA: TGTGCCAGCAGCGTAGCGGGGGGGCAAAACATTCAGTACTTC. Translation gives CASSVAGGQNIQYF. Full variable domain (remainder filled in from reference TRBV7-3 and TRBJ2-4): GAGVSQTPSNKVTEKGKYVELRCDPISGHTALYWYRQSLGQGPEFLIYFQGTGAADDSGLPNDRFFAVRPEGSVSTLKIQRTERGDSAVYLCASSVAGGQNIQYFGAGTRLSVL.

The rearrangement joins TRBV5-1 to TRBJ1-3; 8 bases are shared with TRBD1. J was trimmed by 7 bases and V by 0 bases; bases with no gene match: 6. Germline V gene lookup returns CDR1 SGHRS and CDR2 YFSETQ. There are 15 residues in the CDR3. The CDR3 loop is CASSLGYQGANTIYF. CDR3 DNA sequence: TGCGCCAGCAGCTTGGGTTACCAGGGGGCTAACACCATATATTTT.

This clone was seen a few times. The gene calls are TRBV27 and TRBJ1-4; weak D call: TRBD1 (6 bases). CDR1 and CDR2 (germline): MNHEY, SMNVEV (reference sequence). The germline V and J ends were trimmed by 5 bases and 0 bases, with 7 bases remaining between them. The CDR3 extends over 14 amino acids. CDR3 loop: CASSPGATNEKLFF. CDR3 DNA sequence: TGTGCCAGCAGTCCAGGGGCAACTAATGAAAAACTGTTTTTT.

CDR3 loop: CASSFNRWNQPQHF. The CDR3 nucleotides read TGTGCCAGCAGTTTTAACAGGTGGAATCAGCCCCAGCATTTT. The V gene is TRBV28, the J gene TRBJ1-5; the D gene is possibly TRBD1 (5 bases). Trimming shortened V by 3 bases and J by 4 bases, and 10 bases separated the two germline ends. Germline V gene sequence: CDR1 MDHEN, CDR2 SYDVKM. The CDR3 extends over 14 amino acids.

J is TRBJ2-1 and V is TRBV9; 10 bases are a match to TRBD2. This CDR3 region has 15 residues. CDR1 is SGDLS and CDR2 is YYNGEE in the germline V gene. V shed 0 bases, J shed 7 bases, and the junction held 4 bases outside the gene matches. CDR3: CASSVGTSGLNEQFF. In nucleotides, the CDR3 is TGTGCCAGCAGCGTAGGGACTAGCGGCCTAAATGAGCAGTTCTTC.

The rearrangement joins TRBV5-4 to TRBJ2-2, with 7 bases lining up with TRBD2. The length of the CDR3 is 15 residues. Germline assignment: CDR1 SGHNT and CDR2 YYREEE (reference sequence). V was pared by 3 bases and J by 4 bases, with 6 bases of the junction left unmatched. The CDR3 spells CASSSLSGVTGELFF. The CDR3, as DNA: TGTGCCAGCAGCTCCCTCAGCGGGGTCACCGGGGAGCTGTTTTTT.

This chain joins TRBV5-6 and TRBJ1-2; the D gene is possibly TRBD1 (5 bases). With 4 bases removed from V and 3 bases from J, the gap between germline ends came to 13 bases. This CDR3 has 14 residues. Germline V gene lookup returns CDR1 SGHDT and CDR2 YYEEEE. Written as DNA, the CDR3 is TGTGCCAGCAGCAAACGGGGCGGGGACTATGGCTACACCTTC. Amino acids: CASSKRGGDYGYTF.

This sequence joins TRBV6-5 and TRBJ2-7; TRBD1 might be the D (6 bases). Germline CDR1 reads MNHEY; CDR2 reads SVGAGI. Between the trimmed V and J ends, which lost 2 bases and 0 bases, there was a span of 8 bases. The CDR3 length is 14 residues. The CDR3, as DNA: TGTGCCAGCAGTTACGGGACAAGCTCCTACGAGCAGTACTTC. It encodes CASSYGTSSYEQYF.

The chain has TRBV18 and TRBJ1-1; D is unclear. With 1 base removed from V and 8 bases from J, the gap between germline ends came to 14 bases. In germline, CDR1 is KGHSH, CDR2 LQKENI. This CDR3 is built from 14 residues. Here the CDR3 reads CASSPRSNRVEAFF. CDR3 nucleotides: TGTGCCAGCTCACCACGATCGAACAGAGTGGAAGCTTTCTTT.

The chain has TRBV27 and TRBJ2-3; TRBD2 agrees at 7 bases. The CDR3 is made up of 15 amino acids. Germline V gene data show CDR1 as MNHEY and CDR2 as SMNVEV (reference sequence). The V segment lost 5 bases and the J segment 1 base; nucleotides outside the gene matches: 6. The CDR3 coding sequence is TGTGCCAGCAGTAGAGCGGGGTTGGGCACAGATACGCAGTATTTT. Residues: CASSRAGLGTDTQYF.

This clone was observed a single time. V gene TRBV19 combines with J gene TRBJ1-6, with D possibly being TRBD1 (5 bases). The CDR3 has 20 amino acids. The germline V gene has CDR1 LNHDA and CDR2 SQIVND (reference sequence). V lost 3 bases and J 0 bases, leaving 21 bases between the germline ends. DNA of the CDR3: TGTGCCAGTAGTATCGACAGTGGCCATTCATGGAGCTCCTATAATTCACCCCTCCACTTT. Its translation is CASSIDSGHSWSSYNSPLHF.

The chain joins TRBV6-4 to TRBJ2-1, with D unclear. CDR1 MRHNA and CDR2 SNTAGT come from the germline V gene. V lost 6 bases to trimming and J lost 0 bases, with 12 bases between them. The CDR3 totals 15 residues. The CDR3 DNA sequence: TGTGCCAGCAGGAGCGAATGGAGCTCCTACAATGAGCAGTTCTTC. It yields the protein CASRSEWSSYNEQFF.

The CDR3, as DNA: TGTGCCAGCAGCTTGAGGCCCACAGCGAACACTGAAGCTTTCTTT. Its protein product is CASSLRPTANTEAFF. The chain joins TRBV5-5 to TRBJ1-1; D ambiguous. The CDR3 spans 15 residues. V was cut by 1 base and J by 1 base, with 11 bases left in between. From germline, CDR1 is SGHKS and CDR2 YYEKEE (reference sequence). Supplemented by reference TRBV5-5 and TRBJ1-1, the full variable domain reads DAGVTQSPTHLIKTRGQQVTLRCSPISGHKSVSWYQQVLGQGPQFIFQYYEKEERGRGNFPDRFSARQFPNYSSELNVNALLLGDSALYLCASSLRPTANTEAFFGQGTRLTVV.